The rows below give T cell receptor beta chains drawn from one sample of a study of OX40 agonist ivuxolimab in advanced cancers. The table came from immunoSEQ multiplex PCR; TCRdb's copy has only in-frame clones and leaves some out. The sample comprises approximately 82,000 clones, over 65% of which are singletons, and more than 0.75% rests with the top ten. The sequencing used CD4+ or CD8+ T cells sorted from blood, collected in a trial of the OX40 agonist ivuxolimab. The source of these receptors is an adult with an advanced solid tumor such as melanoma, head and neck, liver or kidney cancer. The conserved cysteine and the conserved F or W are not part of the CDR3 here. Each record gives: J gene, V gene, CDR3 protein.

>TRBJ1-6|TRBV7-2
ASSSLTGINSPLH
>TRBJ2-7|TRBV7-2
ASSLELSTAYEQY
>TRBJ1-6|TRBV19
ASSIGQPKVGSPLH
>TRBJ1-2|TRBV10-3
AISEGGVPYGYT
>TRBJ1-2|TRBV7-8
ASSLVGQGGYGYT
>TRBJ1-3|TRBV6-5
ASSRQPGNTIY
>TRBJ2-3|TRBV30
AWRRPRYSTDTQY
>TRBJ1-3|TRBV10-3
AISGNNNNTIY
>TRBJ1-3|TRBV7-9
ASSLGAGENTIY
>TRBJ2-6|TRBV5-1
ASSLVWADRGANVLT
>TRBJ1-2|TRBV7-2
ASSPGPDRSGYT
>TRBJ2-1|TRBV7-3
ASSSPPAPGQEQF
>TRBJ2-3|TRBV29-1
SVGAGTTDTQY
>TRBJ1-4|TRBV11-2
ASSTSGPGKLF
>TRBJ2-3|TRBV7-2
ASRGAGTDTQY
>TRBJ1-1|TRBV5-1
ASSTGDTEAF
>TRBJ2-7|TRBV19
ASSIEPGEQY
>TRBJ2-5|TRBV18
ASSRGEAPAETQY
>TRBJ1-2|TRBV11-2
ASSADRERYGYT
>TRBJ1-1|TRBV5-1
ASSFNQNTEAF
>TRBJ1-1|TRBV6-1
ASSQGSVTEAF
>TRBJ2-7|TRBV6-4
ASSDSSRGPSSYEQY
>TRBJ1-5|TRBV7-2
ASSLNGDGGQH
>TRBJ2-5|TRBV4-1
ASSQRRGGETQY
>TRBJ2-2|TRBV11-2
ASSPPAGELF
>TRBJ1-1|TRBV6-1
ASRMTGPNTEAF
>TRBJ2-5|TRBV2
ASSGQETQY
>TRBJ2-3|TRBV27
ASSLEGHLQDTQY
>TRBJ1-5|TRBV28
ASSEGEGWRPQH
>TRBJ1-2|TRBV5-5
ASSLRDGDGYT
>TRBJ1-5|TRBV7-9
ASSTGTVSNQPQH
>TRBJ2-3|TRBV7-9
ASSFVGVADTQY
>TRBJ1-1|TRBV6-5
ASSLGQLDQAF
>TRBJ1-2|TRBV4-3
ASSQDQGANYGYT
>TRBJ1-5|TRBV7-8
ASSLVRDRKNQPQH
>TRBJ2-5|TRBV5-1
ASSPGVSGGAGETQY
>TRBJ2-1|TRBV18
ASSAMEGGNHNEQF
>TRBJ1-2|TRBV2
ASSERGGQGQGYT
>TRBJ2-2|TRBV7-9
ASTSRAGVNTGELF
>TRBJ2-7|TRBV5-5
ASSTRGQGATLEQY
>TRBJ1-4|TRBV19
ASSIGYGRNEKLF
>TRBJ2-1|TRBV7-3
ASSPSVQDNEQF
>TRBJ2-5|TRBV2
ASSAGGGETQY
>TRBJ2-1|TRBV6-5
ASSYRDSSYNEQF
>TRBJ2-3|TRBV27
VSSLSAGTDTQY
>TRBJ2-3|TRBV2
ASSLAGGTDTQY
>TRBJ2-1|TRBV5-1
ASSLGSGGPNEQF
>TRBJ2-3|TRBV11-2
ASSLAQTRGLDTQY
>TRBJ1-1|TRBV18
ASSPAGDTEAF
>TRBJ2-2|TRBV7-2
ASSHLSTGELF